The 21 T cell receptor beta chains presented below share a single source sample, sequenced in a study of CD8 T cells in Susac syndrome. After extraction with the RNeasy kit, about 0.45 to 1 ug of the RNA was reverse transcribed using random hexamers. TCRdb redid the calling of the immunoSEQ multiplex PCR reads with MiXCR, one entry per CDR3 protein. The table lists some 300,000 distinct CDR3 sequences, 75% to 85% of them singletons. Material for sequencing was CD8+ T cells from PBMCs. The receptors originated from a human donor with multiple sclerosis.

This clonotype showed up just a few times. V is TRBV24-1 and J is TRBJ2-1, with 13 bases that match TRBD2. Trimming cost V 0 bases and J 10 bases; bases outside gene matches: 8. This CDR3 contains 17 residues. The germline V gene has CDR1 KGHDR and CDR2 SFDVKD. CDR3 protein: CATSDLLRTSGSEEQFF. The CDR3 coding sequence is TGTGCCACCAGTGATTTGCTTAGGACTAGCGGGAGTGAAGAGCAGTTCTTC.

This clonotype was detected only once. The V gene is TRBV24-1, the J gene TRBJ2-1; perhaps TRBD2 as D (7 bases). The CDR3 has 16 amino acids. Germline V CDR1 and CDR2: KGHDR, SFDVKD. Trimming cost V 4 bases and J 7 bases, with 19 bases left between them. CDR3 amino acids: CATSEVTGGMQNEQFF. CDR3 nucleotide sequence: TGTGCCACCAGTGAAGTCACGGGGGGCATGCAGAATGAGCAGTTCTTC.

The V gene is TRBV6-2 or TRBV6-3, the J gene TRBJ2-7; TRBD2 agrees at 9 bases. Germline V CDR1 and CDR2: MNHEY, SVGEGT. The CDR3 has 14 amino acids. V was clipped by 4 bases and J by 2 bases; unmatched bases: 3. The CDR3 coding sequence is TGTGCCAGCAGTTTCGGACTAGCGACCTACGAGCAGTACTTC. This encodes CASSFGLATYEQYF.

This chain uses TRBV5-1 with TRBJ1-1; 10 positions match TRBD1. The CDR3 is made up of 17 amino acids. Losses at the gene ends were 8 bases for V and 5 bases for J; bases not matched to a gene: 18. Germline CDR1 reads SGHRS; CDR2 reads YFSETQ. CDR3 nucleotides: TGCGCCAGTTACGAGTCGCCCGGGACAGGGGTTTCGACTGAAGCTTTCTTT. It codes for CASYESPGTGVSTEAFF.

This chain connects TRBV11-2 to TRBJ2-5, with TRBD2 matching 8 bases. This CDR3 comprises 13 residues. Per germline, CDR1 SGHAT and CDR2 FQNNGV. V lost 8 bases to trimming and J lost 2 bases; unmatched junction nucleotides: 4. This CDR3 reads CASRAGAQETQYF. The CDR3 region has the DNA TGTGCCAGCCGAGCGGGGGCTCAAGAGACCCAGTACTTC.

J is TRBJ1-1 and V is TRBV27, with TRBD1 as a possible D gene (6 bases). The V end was cut by 4 bases, the J end by 1 base, with 16 bases between. CDR3 length equals 16 residues. Germline loops: CDR1 MNHEY, CDR2 SMNVEV (reference sequence). As DNA, the CDR3 is TGTGCCAGCAGTTCCTACCGACAGGCGTCGAACACTGAAGCTTTCTTT. It encodes CASSSYRQASNTEAFF.

The J gene is TRBJ1-5, the V gene TRBV27; D ambiguous. Germline V gene lookup returns CDR1 MNHEY and CDR2 SMNVEV (reference sequence). The CDR3 extends over 13 amino acids. V was cut by 4 bases and J by 6 bases, with 10 bases left in between. Here the CDR3 reads CASSWGVGQPQHF. CDR3 bases: TGTGCCAGCAGTTGGGGAGTCGGTCAGCCCCAGCATTTT.

This clonotype has a single count. This sequence joins TRBV27 and TRBJ1-5; 7 bases line up with TRBD1. CDR1 is MNHEY, CDR2 SMNVEV, per germline (reference sequence). The J segment lost 0 bases and the V segment lost 6 bases, leaving 5 bases of the junction unmatched. The length of the CDR3 is 15 residues. The DNA for the CDR3 is TGTGCCAGCAGCCGGGGACAGACTAGCAATCAGCCCCAGCATTTT. This sequence encodes CASSRGQTSNQPQHF.

The rearrangement links TRBV28 to TRBJ2-1, with 9 bases fitting TRBD2. V lost 2 bases to trimming and J lost 9 bases; unmatched junction nucleotides: 5. The CDR3 runs 14 residues. From germline, CDR1 is MDHEN and CDR2 SYDVKM. CDR3 in DNA: TGTGCCAGCAGTTTAGCGGGAGGGCCCAGTGAGCAGTTCTTC. This translates into CASSLAGGPSEQFF.

The rearrangement uses TRBV7-9 and TRBJ2-7, with TRBD2 matching over 16 bases. V was clipped by 5 bases and J by 0 bases; unmatched bases: 7. CDR1 and CDR2 (germline): SEHNR, FQNEAQ (reference sequence). The CDR3 spans 18 residues. CDR3 region: CASSPGTSGRGSSYEQYF. DNA of the CDR3: TGTGCCAGCAGCCCTGGGACTAGCGGGAGGGGGAGCTCCTACGAGCAGTACTTC.

CDR3 in amino acids: CATSDFGAGTGTTSTDTQYF. CDR3 bases: TGTGCCACCAGTGATTTTGGGGCCGGGACAGGGACTACTAGCACAGATACGCAGTATTTT. V is TRBV24-1 and J is TRBJ2-3; TRBD1 matches at 9 bases. V shed 1 base, J shed 0 bases, and the junction held 13 bases outside the gene matches. Germline assignment: CDR1 KGHDR and CDR2 SFDVKD. The CDR3 has 20 residues.

This clonotype was observed a few times. The CDR3 reads CASSHSIFSGTEAFF. The DNA for the CDR3 is TGCGCCAGCAGCCACTCTATATTTTCAGGCACTGAAGCTTTCTTT. The chain uses TRBV4-1 and TRBJ1-1; D ambiguous. CDR1 and CDR2 (germline): MGHRA, YSYEKL. Trimming shortened V by 3 bases and J by 4 bases, and 15 bases separated the two germline ends. The CDR3 totals 15 residues.

The V call is TRBV7-9, the J call TRBJ2-7; 8 positions match TRBD2. The J call may be faulty, since TRBJ2-1 better matches the DNA end. The germline V gene encodes CDR1 SEHNR and CDR2 FQNEAQ (reference sequence). This CDR3 is built from 15 residues. The CDR3 region is CASIKTGLETHEQFF. In nucleotides, the CDR3 is TGTGCCAGCATCAAGACGGGACTAGAGACCCACGAGCAGTTCTTC.

The chain recombines TRBV28 with TRBJ2-2; TRBD1 matches at 7 bases. V lost 5 bases to trimming and J lost 5 bases; unmatched junction nucleotides: 8. Germline V lookup: CDR1 MDHEN, CDR2 SYDVKM. This CDR3 comprises 15 residues. As DNA, the CDR3 is TGTGCCAGCAGTAATCGACAGGGTGTAACCGGGGAGCTGTTTTTT. Translated, it gives CASSNRQGVTGELFF.

The gene calls are TRBV28 and TRBJ1-5; D perhaps matches TRBD1 (6 bases). V was pared by 7 bases and J by 9 bases, with 19 bases between. Germline V lookup: CDR1 MDHEN, CDR2 SYDVKM. There are 14 residues in the CDR3. CDR3 coding DNA: TGTGCCAGCAACCTGATGGGGGGCTCAAGGCCCCAGCATTTT. Translated: CASNLMGGSRPQHF.

The chain employs TRBV28 and TRBJ2-1, with TRBD2 as a possible D gene (6 bases). The CDR3 is 18 amino acids. The V end lost 4 bases, the J end lost 4 bases, and 23 bases lay between the germline ends. CDR1 and CDR2 (germline): MDHEN, SYDVKM. The CDR3 region has the DNA TGTGCCAGCAGTTACGGCCTGAGGCGGGACGGGGGATACAATGAGCAGTTCTTC. Protein: CASSYGLRRDGGYNEQFF.

The chain is built from TRBV12-3 or TRBV12-4 and TRBJ1-1; D call uncertain. The ends were cut back, 5 bases at V and 2 bases at J, with 12 bases in the middle. The CDR3 covers 14 residues. The CDR3 sequence: CASSPGELNTEAFF. The CDR3 nucleotides read TGTGCCAGCAGTCCCGGTGAGCTCAACACTGAAGCTTTCTTT.

This clonotype was observed a few times. V and J are TRBV7-9 and TRBJ2-7; D remains ambiguous. The V gene lost 6 bases and the J gene lost 5 bases, with 11 bases spanning the gap. The CDR3 loop spans 12 amino acids. From germline, CDR1 is SEHNR and CDR2 FQNEAQ (reference sequence). The CDR3 DNA follows: TGTGCCAGCAGAGCAGAGGAGCACGAGCAGTACTTC. It yields the protein CASRAEEHEQYF.

The J gene is TRBJ2-1, the V gene TRBV7-6; D call uncertain. CDR1 and CDR2 (germline): SGHVS, FNYEAQ. V gave up 5 bases and J gave up 7 bases, with 6 bases separating them. This CDR3 has 11 amino acids. The CDR3 coding sequence is TGTGCCAGCAGCGGATTGAATGAGCAGTTCTTC. This encodes CASSGLNEQFF.

This clonotype was counted a few times. This chain uses TRBV13 with TRBJ2-3; no definite D call. This CDR3 is built from 14 residues. The ends were cut back, 2 bases at V and 0 bases at J, with 6 bases in the middle. Looked up from germline, CDR1 is PRHDT and CDR2 is FYEKMQ (reference sequence). The CDR3 sequence is CASSLTESTDTQYF. DNA of the CDR3: TGTGCCAGCAGCTTAACCGAAAGCACAGATACGCAGTATTTT.

The rearrangement joins TRBV11-1 to TRBJ1-1; the D is unclear. With 5 bases removed from V and 0 bases from J, the gap between germline ends came to 19 bases. The germline gives CDR1 SGHAT, CDR2 FQDESV (reference sequence). There are 17 residues in the CDR3. This CDR3 is CASSPRTESPLNTEAFF. The CDR3 coding sequence is TGTGCCAGCAGCCCGCGGACGGAATCTCCTTTGAACACTGAAGCTTTCTTT.